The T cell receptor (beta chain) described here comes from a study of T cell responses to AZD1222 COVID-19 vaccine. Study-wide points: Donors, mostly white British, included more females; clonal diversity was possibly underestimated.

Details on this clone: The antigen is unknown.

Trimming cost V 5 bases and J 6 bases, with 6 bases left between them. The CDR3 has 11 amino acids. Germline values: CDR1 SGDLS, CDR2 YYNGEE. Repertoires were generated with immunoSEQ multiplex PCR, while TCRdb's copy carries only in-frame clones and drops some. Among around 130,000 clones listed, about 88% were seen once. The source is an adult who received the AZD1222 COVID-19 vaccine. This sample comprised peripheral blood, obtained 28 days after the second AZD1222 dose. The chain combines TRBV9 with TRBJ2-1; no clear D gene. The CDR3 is CASSLINEQFF. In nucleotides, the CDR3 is TGTGCCAGCAGTCTGATCAATGAGCAGTTCTTC.